These 23 T cell receptor beta chains share one sample of origin, sequenced in a study of OX40 agonist ivuxolimab in advanced cancers. Measured with immunoSEQ multiplex PCR; TCRdb has only the in-frame clones, and not every one. The sample has 70,000 to 85,000 clones; 75% to 85% are singletons. Sequenced material: CD4+ or CD8+ T cells sorted from blood, taken in a trial of the OX40 agonist ivuxolimab. These receptors came from an adult with an advanced solid tumor such as melanoma, head and neck, liver or kidney cancer.

As regards this clone: A read error may account for a junction end that differs from germline. This sequence joins TRBV5-3 and TRBJ2-7; possibly TRBD1 for D (5 bases). TRBV5-3 falls under the ORF class, with uncertain function. The CDR3 has 14 residues. CDR3 sequence (DNA): TGTGCCAGCAGCTTGGAAAGGGCAGGGAAAGAGCAGTACTTC. Encoded protein: CASSLERAGKEQYF.

The chain employs TRBV12-5 and TRBJ2-2; D gene uncertain. Germline CDR1 reads LGHNT; CDR2 reads FRNRAP. This CDR3 region has 13 residues. Trimming removed 5 bases at V and 4 bases at J, with 8 bases between. CDR3 coding DNA: TGTGCTAGTGGTCCCGGTGGCACCGGGGAGCTGTTTTTT. Translated, it gives CASGPGGTGELFF. Variable domain in full (rest from reference TRBV12-5 and TRBJ2-2): DARVTQTPRHKVTEMGQEVTMRCQPILGHNTVFWYRQTMMQGLELLAYFRNRAPLDDSGMPKDRFSAEMPDATLATLKIQPSEPRDSAVYFCASGPGGTGELFFGEGSRLTVL.

The V and J genes are TRBV15 and TRBJ1-5; 8 bases match TRBD1. The V gene's germline CDR1 is LNHNV and CDR2 YYDKDF (reference sequence). This CDR3 has 16 residues. With V trimmed by 2 bases and J by 1 base, 4 bases remained unmatched. The CDR3 loop reads CATSRLTGVSNQPQHF. Here the CDR3 DNA reads TGTGCCACCAGCAGATTGACAGGGGTAAGCAATCAGCCCCAGCATTTT.

This clone was counted between two and nine times. This rearrangement joins TRBV4-1 to TRBJ2-3; D uncertain. This CDR3 region has 13 residues. Germline CDR1 reads MGHRA; CDR2 reads YSYEKL. Trimming shortened V by 2 bases and J by 2 bases, and 5 bases separated the two germline ends. CDR3 sequence: CASSQPTTDTQYF. The CDR3 nucleotides read TGCGCCAGCAGCCAACCCACCACAGATACGCAGTATTTT.

The chain links TRBV7-9 to TRBJ1-1, with TRBD1 matching 8 bases. Germline CDR1 reads SEHNR; CDR2 reads FQNEAQ (reference sequence). CDR3 size: 13 residues. Trimming at V came to 4 bases and at J to 5 bases, leaving 3 bases not matched to a gene. CDR3 nucleotide sequence: TGTGCCAGCAGCTACAGGGGGGGAACTGAAGCTTTCTTT. Its protein is CASSYRGGTEAFF.

A few counts support this clone. The chain has TRBV4-1 and TRBJ2-3, with a weak D call TRBD1 (5 bases). CDR1 and CDR2 from the germline V gene are MGHRA and YSYEKL. The CDR3 has 15 amino acids. V lost 4 bases and J lost 0, with 11 bases in between. CDR3 loop: CASSLQGISTDTQYF. The CDR3, as DNA: TGCGCCAGCAGCCTTCAGGGAATTAGCACAGATACGCAGTATTTT.

The V gene is TRBV5-1, the J gene TRBJ1-2; 7 nucleotides match TRBD1. In germline, CDR1 is SGHRS, CDR2 YFSETQ. Losses at the gene ends were 3 bases for V and 7 bases for J; bases not matched to a gene: 9. CDR3 length equals 14 residues. The CDR3 protein is CASSYGQEGSGYTF. Here the CDR3 DNA reads TGCGCCAGCAGCTACGGACAGGAAGGTAGTGGCTACACCTTC. The whole variable domain, remainder taken from reference TRBV5-1 and TRBJ1-2, is KAGVTQTPRYLIKTRGQQVTLSCSPISGHRSVSWYQQTPGQGLQFLFEYFSETQRNKGNFPGRFSGRQFSNSRSEMNVSTLELGDSALYLCASSYGQEGSGYTFGSGTRLTVV.

The CDR3 region is CASSLSGGNTGELFF. DNA for the CDR3: TGTGCCAGCAGCTTAAGCGGGGGAAACACCGGGGAGCTGTTTTTT. This chain connects TRBV9 to TRBJ2-2; 8 bases align to TRBD2. The V gene end was trimmed by 4 bases and the J gene end by 2 bases; junction bases not matched to a gene: 4. CDR3 length: 15 residues. Germline-derived CDR1 and CDR2 are SGDLS and YYNGEE.

The chain is built from TRBV6-5 and TRBJ2-7, with D perhaps TRBD1 (5 bases). Trimming left V 1 base short and J 7 bases short, with 17 bases between. The germline V gene encodes CDR1 MNHEY and CDR2 SVGAGI. The length of the CDR3 is 15 residues. CDR3 nucleotides: TGTGCCAGCAGTTACTTGGGGCGCCCTTGGAGTGAGCAGTACTTC. This codes for CASSYLGRPWSEQYF.

The rearrangement uses TRBV7-2 and TRBJ1-5; D not certain. Trimming shortened V by 1 base and J by 7 bases, and 8 bases separated the two germline ends. The CDR3 runs 13 residues. The germline CDR1 and CDR2 sequences are SGHTA and FQGNSA. The CDR3 DNA sequence: TGTGCCAGCAGCTTAGGGTTCACCCAGCCCCAGCATTTT. Its translation: CASSLGFTQPQHF.

V usage is TRBV5-1 and J usage is TRBJ1-3; D might be TRBD1 (5 bases). Between the trimmed V and J ends, which lost 1 base and 2 bases, there was a span of 10 bases. Germline V CDR1 and CDR2: SGHRS, YFSETQ. This CDR3 comprises 15 residues. CDR3 coding DNA: TGCGCCAGCAGCTTGACGACAGCTCCTGGAAACACCATATATTTT. Translation: CASSLTTAPGNTIYF.

The genes are TRBV4-1 and TRBJ2-1; D may match TRBD1 or TRBD2 (6 bases each). Trimming removed 0 bases at V and 0 bases at J, with 9 bases between. The CDR3 is made up of 16 amino acids. Germline lookup yields CDR1 MGHRA and CDR2 YSYEKL. Written as DNA, the CDR3 is TGCGCCAGCAGCCAAGAAGGGGGGAGCTCCTACAATGAGCAGTTCTTC. Translation gives CASSQEGGSSYNEQFF.

The chain links TRBV7-9 to TRBJ2-3, with D unclear. Between the trimmed V and J ends, which lost 2 bases and 4 bases, there was a span of 4 bases. Looked up from germline, CDR1 is SEHNR and CDR2 is FQNEAQ (reference sequence). This CDR3 has 12 residues. This chain's CDR3 is CASSLNSDTQYF. CDR3 in DNA: TGTGCCAGCAGCTTAAATTCAGATACGCAGTATTTT.

The chain links TRBV29-1 to TRBJ2-3; 8 bases align to TRBD1. Germline trimming cut 6 bases from V and 0 bases from J; bases unmatched to any gene: 5. The CDR3 loop spans 14 amino acids. Germline V CDR1 and CDR2: SQVTM, ANQGSEA. The chain's CDR3 is CSVRQGTSTDTQYF. For the CDR3, the DNA is TGCAGCGTGCGACAGGGGACTAGCACAGATACGCAGTATTTT.

The CDR3 loop reads CASSFFFGLTEAFF. For the CDR3, the DNA is TGTGCCAGCAGCTTTTTCTTCGGATTGACTGAAGCTTTCTTT. The chain joins TRBV5-5 to TRBJ1-1, with D unclear. Germline loops: CDR1 SGHKS, CDR2 YYEKEE (reference sequence). Between the trimmed V and J ends, which lost 2 bases and 5 bases, there was a span of 13 bases. The CDR3 is made up of 14 amino acids.

V is TRBV13 and J is TRBJ1-1; 8 positions match TRBD1. Germline V lookup: CDR1 PRHDT, CDR2 FYEKMQ (reference sequence). The CDR3 sequence is 15 residues long. V was clipped by 5 bases and J by 5 bases; unmatched bases: 10. The CDR3 bases are TGTGCCAGCAGCCCCGAGACAGGGGAGAGGACTGAAGCTTTCTTT. Translated: CASSPETGERTEAFF.

CDR3 bases: TGTGCCAGAAGCTCAGGACTAGCGGGGGGGAGCACAGATACGCAGTATTTT. Protein: CARSSGLAGGSTDTQYF. The chain is built from TRBV5-3 and TRBJ2-3; 15 bases are shared with TRBD2. TRBV5-3 is an ORF, with its function uncertain. The V gene end was trimmed by 3 bases and the J gene end by 0 bases; junction bases not matched to a gene: 2. The CDR3 has 17 amino acids.

This clone appeared a few times. Within the sample, other DNA sequences also encode this same CDR3. The chain is built from TRBV6-6 and TRBJ1-3; 8 positions agree with TRBD1. Trimming cost V 6 bases and J 4 bases; bases outside gene matches: 5. This CDR3 region has 14 residues. The germline V gene encodes CDR1 MNHNY and CDR2 SVGAGI (reference sequence). CDR3 in DNA: TGTGCCAGCAGCTTGACAGGGGTCGGAAACACCATATATTTT. It encodes CASSLTGVGNTIYF.

The chain combines TRBV25-1 with TRBJ1-5, with D hard to call. V lost 5 bases to trimming and J lost 0 bases, with 8 bases between them. The CDR3 contains 14 residues. Germline loops: CDR1 MGHDK, CDR2 SYGVNS. In nucleotides, the CDR3 is TGTGCCAGCAGTAGTTACGTTAGCAATCAGCCCCAGCATTTT. It is translated as CASSSYVSNQPQHF.

The V and J genes are TRBV6-1 and TRBJ1-2; 7 bases are a match to TRBD1. The CDR3 length is 14 residues. Germline CDR1 MNHNS, CDR2 SASEGT. J gave up 1 base and V 7 bases, and 6 bases lay outside the gene matches. For the CDR3, the DNA is TGTGCCAGCATCCCGGACAGGAATAACTATGGCTACACCTTC. It specifies CASIPDRNNYGYTF.

This chain joins TRBV4-3 and TRBJ1-2; D is undetermined. V lost 4 bases, J lost 2 bases, and 14 bases lay in between. This CDR3 spans 15 amino acids. Germline V gene sequence: CDR1 LGHNA, CDR2 YSLEER. CDR3: CASSLTLQQNYGYTF. The CDR3 nucleotides read TGCGCCAGCAGCCTGACTCTCCAGCAAAACTATGGCTACACCTTC.

The chain combines TRBV4-2 with TRBJ2-3, with a possible D match to TRBD2 (5 bases). CDR1 is LGHNA, CDR2 YNFKEQ, per germline. V shed 3 bases and J shed 5 bases, with 18 bases lying between them. The CDR3 totals 16 residues. CDR3: CASSQEVLTGKDTQYF. In nucleotides, the CDR3 is TGTGCCAGCAGCCAGGAGGTCCTAACCGGCAAAGATACGCAGTATTTT.

The chain recombines TRBV19 with TRBJ1-2; tentatively, D is TRBD1 (5 bases). Trimming cost V 4 bases and J 2 bases, with 8 bases left between them. The CDR3 loop spans 13 amino acids. Germline lookup yields CDR1 LNHDA and CDR2 SQIVND (reference sequence). In DNA form, the CDR3 reads TGTGCCAGTAGTACTGACAGAAACTATGGCTACACCTTC. This encodes CASSTDRNYGYTF.